The 13 T cell receptor beta chains below all came from one sample that was sequenced in a study of shared clonotypes between healthy human individuals. The method was immunoSEQ multiplex PCR; TCRdb's version includes in-frame clones alone and lacks a portion of them. The table lists more than 2 million clones, approximately 95% of them singletons. The material sequenced was naive CD4+ T cells sorted from blood. Sample subset: CD45RA+ positively selected. The receptors were sampled from a man younger than 35 in good health.

V is TRBV7-2 and J is TRBJ1-6; 8 bases are shared with TRBD1. Germline trimming cut 1 base from V and 7 bases from J; bases unmatched to any gene: 6. The CDR3 is made up of 16 amino acids. Looked up from germline, CDR1 is SGHTA and CDR2 is FQGNSA. CDR3 DNA: TGTGCCAGCAGCTTAGAGCCAGGGGGCATAAATTCACCCCTCCACTTT. It yields the protein CASSLEPGGINSPLHF.

The chain is built from TRBV7-2 and TRBJ2-7; a weak D match, TRBD2 (5 bases). This CDR3 is 15 amino acids long. Germline V gene data show CDR1 as SGHTA and CDR2 as FQGNSA. Trimming stripped 1 base from V and 3 bases from J, with 13 bases between. CDR3 amino acids: CASSLGRGFGYEQYF. DNA for the CDR3: TGTGCCAGCAGCTTAGGACGGGGATTTGGCTACGAGCAGTACTTC.

This clone was seen a single time. The genes are TRBV7-6 and TRBJ1-1; D is possibly TRBD1 (6 bases). Germline loops: CDR1 SGHVS, CDR2 FNYEAQ. V lost 1 base, J lost 4 bases, and 7 bases lay in between. The CDR3 is 13 amino acids. The CDR3 region is CASSLGTVTEAFF. CDR3 coding DNA: TGTGCCAGCAGCTTAGGGACAGTCACTGAAGCTTTCTTT.

The chain is built from TRBV6-6 and TRBJ1-6; 7 nucleotides agree with TRBD1. The germline V gene has CDR1 MNHNY and CDR2 SVGAGI (reference sequence). CDR3 length: 14 residues. Trimming removed 6 bases from V and 7 bases from J; junction bases left unmatched: 6. The CDR3 loop reads CASSPGTENSPLHF. DNA for the CDR3: TGTGCCAGCAGCCCCGGGACAGAGAATTCACCCCTCCACTTT.

The chain employs TRBV7-4 and TRBJ2-4; possible D gene TRBD1, 5 bases. The CDR3 runs 13 residues. Trimming left V 0 bases short and J 14 bases short, with 14 bases between. Germline-derived CDR1 and CDR2 are SGHVT and SQSDAQ. The CDR3 DNA is TGTGCCAGCAGCTTAGCCCCATTGGGCAGGGAGTACTTC. Protein: CASSLAPLGREYF. The variable domain in full, with the rest retrieved from reference TRBV7-4 and TRBJ2-4, is GAGVSQSPRYKVAKRGRDVALRCDSISGHVTLYWYRQTLGQGSEVLTYSQSDAQRDKSGRPSGRFSAERPERSVSTLKIQRTEQGDSAVYLCASSLAPLGREYFGAGTRLSVL.

The gene calls are TRBV18 and TRBJ1-2; TRBD1 aligns across 9 bases. The germline gives CDR1 KGHSH, CDR2 LQKENI. V shed 1 base and J 6 bases; nucleotides not matched to a gene: 6. This CDR3 is 15 amino acids long. The CDR3 loop is CASSPLGQGFDGYTF. CDR3 bases: TGTGCCAGCTCACCACTTGGACAGGGGTTTGATGGCTACACCTTC.

The J gene is TRBJ1-4, the V gene TRBV10-1; 9 nucleotides line up with TRBD1. The CDR3 extends over 14 amino acids. Trimming cost V 5 bases and J 3 bases; bases outside gene matches: 1. CDR1 is WNHNN, CDR2 SYGVQD, per germline (reference sequence). CDR3 loop: CASSRTGANEKLFF. CDR3 nucleotide sequence: TGCGCCAGCAGTCGGACAGGGGCTAATGAAAAACTGTTTTTT.

The rearrangement uses TRBV30 and TRBJ1-5, with 7 nucleotides matching TRBD1. Germline assignment: CDR1 GTSNPN and CDR2 SVGIG (reference sequence). The CDR3 runs 14 residues. Germline trimming cut 1 base from V and 4 bases from J; bases unmatched to any gene: 4. The CDR3 reads CAWSGGQINQPQHF. CDR3 coding DNA: TGTGCCTGGAGTGGGGGACAGATAAATCAGCCCCAGCATTTT. Using reference TRBV30 and TRBJ1-5 for the parts outside the CDR3, the full variable domain is SQTIHQWPATLVQPVGSPLSLECTVEGTSNPNLYWYRQAAGRGLQLLFYSVGIGQISSEVPQNLSASRPQDRQFILSSKKLLLSDSGFYLCAWSGGQINQPQHFGDGTRLSIL.

This clone was seen a few times. The DNA is omitted, as the CDR3 cannot be located on it reliably, and the CDR3 follows TCRdb's listing. The chain is built from TRBV21-1 and TRBJ2-3; the table's D gene call, TRBD1, was not cross checked with the DNA. TRBV21-1 is shown as a pseudogene. The CDR3 is made up of 17 amino acids, end residues included. CDR3: CRYFCASRDRARDTQYF.

The chain couples TRBV4-1 to TRBJ2-4; possibly TRBD1 or TRBD2 for D (5 bases each). V lost 1 base and J lost 3, with 16 bases in between. The CDR3 consists of 17 residues. Germline V gene lookup returns CDR1 MGHRA and CDR2 YSYEKL. CDR3 sequence: CASSQVLFRDGKNIQYF. The CDR3 DNA reads as TGCGCCAGCAGCCAAGTCTTGTTCCGGGACGGCAAAAACATTCAGTACTTC.

The chain uses TRBV27 and TRBJ1-6; D is perhaps TRBD1 (5 bases). CDR1 is MNHEY, CDR2 SMNVEV, per germline (reference sequence). This CDR3 has 16 residues. Trimming stripped 5 bases from V and 4 bases from J, with 15 bases between. In DNA, the CDR3 is TGTGCCAGCAGTGCCACAGGAGACTTGTATAATTCACCCCTCCACTTT. This codes for CASSATGDLYNSPLHF.

The chain uses TRBV28 and TRBJ2-2; D perhaps matches TRBD2 (7 bases). Trimming took off 7 bases at V and 3 bases at J, with 12 bases between the two ends. The CDR3 is 14 residues long. Germline V gene lookup returns CDR1 MDHEN and CDR2 SYDVKM. The CDR3 region is CASTGGPYTGELFF. The CDR3 DNA reads TGTGCCAGCACCGGGGGGCCGTACACCGGGGAGCTGTTTTTT.

The sample holds one count of this clone. The chain employs TRBV6-1 and TRBJ1-3, with 7 bases fitting TRBD1. Germline assignment: CDR1 MNHNS and CDR2 SASEGT. V lost 4 bases to trimming and J lost 1 base; unmatched junction nucleotides: 10. CDR3 length: 17 amino acids. As DNA, the CDR3 is TGTGCCAGCAGTGCGTCAGGACAGGACTATTCTGGAAACACCATATATTTT. It translates to CASSASGQDYSGNTIYF.